The T cell receptor (beta chain) described here comes from a study of blood T cell repertoires in COVID-19. Study as a whole: The cDNA or gDNA used as material had been derived from T cells, B-cell-depleted T cells, or PBMCs.

The CDR3 is 14 residues long. Trimming at V came to 1 base and at J to 6 bases, leaving 4 bases not matched to a gene. Looked up from germline, CDR1 is SGHVS and CDR2 is FQNEAQ. The repertoire was sequenced with immunoSEQ multiplex PCR; TCRdb's copy has only in-frame clones and lacks some. Of roughly 65,000 clones listed, 65% to 85% were seen once; the top ten hold about 15%. The sequence was obtained from a man aged 60 to 75 with acute or convalescent COVID-19. The sample taken for sequencing was peripheral blood. V is TRBV7-8 and J is TRBJ1-2, with TRBD1 matching over 8 bases. CDR3 sequence: CASSLGRTGHGYTF. The CDR3 DNA reads as TGTGCCAGCAGCTTAGGAAGGACAGGGCATGGCTACACCTTC.